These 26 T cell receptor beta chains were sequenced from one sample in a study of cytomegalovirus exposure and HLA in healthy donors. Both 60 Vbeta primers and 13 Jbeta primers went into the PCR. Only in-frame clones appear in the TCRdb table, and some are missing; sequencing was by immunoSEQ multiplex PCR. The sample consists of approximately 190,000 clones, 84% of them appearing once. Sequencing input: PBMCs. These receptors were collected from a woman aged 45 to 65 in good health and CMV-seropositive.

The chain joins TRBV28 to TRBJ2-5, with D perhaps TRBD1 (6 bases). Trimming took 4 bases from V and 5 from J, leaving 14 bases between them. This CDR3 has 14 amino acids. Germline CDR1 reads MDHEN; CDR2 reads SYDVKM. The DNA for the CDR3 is TGTGCCAGCAGTTCCCGGATTAGGGGGGAGACCCAGTACTTC. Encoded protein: CASSSRIRGETQYF.

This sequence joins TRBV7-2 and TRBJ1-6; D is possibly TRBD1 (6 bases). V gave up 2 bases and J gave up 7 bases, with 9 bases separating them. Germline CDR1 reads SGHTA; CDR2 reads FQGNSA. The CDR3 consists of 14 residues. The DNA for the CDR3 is TGTGCCAGCAGCTTACTCGGACAGAATTCACCCCTCCACTTT. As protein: CASSLLGQNSPLHF.

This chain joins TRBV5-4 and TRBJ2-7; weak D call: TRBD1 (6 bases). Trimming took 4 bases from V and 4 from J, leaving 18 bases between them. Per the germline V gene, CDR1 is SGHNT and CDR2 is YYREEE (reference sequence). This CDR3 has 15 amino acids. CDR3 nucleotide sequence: TGTGCCAGCAGCCCAGGGGACACCGGTGGGTACGAGCAGTACTTC. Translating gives CASSPGDTGGYEQYF. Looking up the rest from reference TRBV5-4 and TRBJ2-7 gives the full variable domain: ETGVTQSPTHLIKTRGQQVTLRCSSQSGHNTVSWYQQALGQGPQFIFQYYREEENGRGNFPPRFSGLQFPNYSSELNVNALELDDSALYLCASSPGDTGGYEQYFGPGTRLTVT.

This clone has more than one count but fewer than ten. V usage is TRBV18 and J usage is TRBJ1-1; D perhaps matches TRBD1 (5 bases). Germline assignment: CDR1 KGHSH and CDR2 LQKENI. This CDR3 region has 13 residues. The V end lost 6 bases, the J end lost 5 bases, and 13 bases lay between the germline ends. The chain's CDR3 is CASSLKEGTEAFF. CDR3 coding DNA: TGTGCCAGCTCCCTCAAGGAGGGGACTGAAGCTTTCTTT.

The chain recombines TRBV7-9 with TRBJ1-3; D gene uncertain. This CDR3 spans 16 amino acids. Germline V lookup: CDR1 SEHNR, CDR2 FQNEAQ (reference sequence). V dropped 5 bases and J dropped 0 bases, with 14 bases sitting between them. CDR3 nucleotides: TGTGCCAGCAGCCCTCGAGAGTCGGGCTCTGGAAACACCATATATTTT. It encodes CASSPRESGSGNTIYF.

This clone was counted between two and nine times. The CDR3 nucleotides read TGTGCCAGCAGCTCTTCGCGACAGGGGCGAAACACCGGGGAGCTGTTTTTT. Protein product: CASSSSRQGRNTGELFF. J is TRBJ2-2 and V is TRBV7-6; 8 nucleotides match TRBD1. This CDR3 has 17 residues. Germline V lookup: CDR1 SGHVS, CDR2 FNYEAQ. Trimming removed 4 bases from V and 2 bases from J; junction bases left unmatched: 9. The full variable domain, its missing parts supplied by reference TRBV7-6 and TRBJ2-2, is GAGVSQSPRYKVTKRGQDVALRCDPISGHVSLYWYRQALGQGPEFLTYFNYEAQQDKSGLPNDRFSAERPEGSISTLTIQRTEQRDSAMYRCASSSSRQGRNTGELFFGEGSRLTVL.

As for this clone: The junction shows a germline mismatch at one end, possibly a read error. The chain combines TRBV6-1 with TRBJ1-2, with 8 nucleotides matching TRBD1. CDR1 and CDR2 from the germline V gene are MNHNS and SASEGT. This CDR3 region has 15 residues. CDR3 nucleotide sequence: TGTGCCAGCAGAGAAGACAGGGGCCGGCGGTATGGCTACACCTTC. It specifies CASREDRGRRYGYTF.

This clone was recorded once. CDR3 region: CASSQEGFASYTF. CDR3 nucleotides: TGTGCCAGTAGTCAAGAGGGATTCGCGAGCTACACCTTC. J is TRBJ1-2 and V is TRBV19; D uncertain. Germline lookup yields CDR1 LNHDA and CDR2 SQIVND (reference sequence). Between the trimmed V and J ends, which lost 5 bases and 9 bases, there was a span of 16 bases. The CDR3 loop spans 13 amino acids.

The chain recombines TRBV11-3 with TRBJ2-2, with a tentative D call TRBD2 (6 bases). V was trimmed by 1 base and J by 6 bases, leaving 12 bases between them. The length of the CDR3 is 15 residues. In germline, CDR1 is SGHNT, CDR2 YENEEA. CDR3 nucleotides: TGTGCCAGCAGCTTAGGGGAGTCGGGGGCCGGGGAGCTGTTTTTT. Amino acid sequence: CASSLGESGAGELFF.

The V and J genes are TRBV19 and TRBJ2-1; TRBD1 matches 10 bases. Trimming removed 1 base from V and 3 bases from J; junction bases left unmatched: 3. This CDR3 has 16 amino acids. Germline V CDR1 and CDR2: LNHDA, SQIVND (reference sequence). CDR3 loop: CASSIAGQGSYNEQFF. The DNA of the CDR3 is TGTGCCAGTAGTATAGCGGGACAGGGGAGCTACAATGAGCAGTTCTTC.

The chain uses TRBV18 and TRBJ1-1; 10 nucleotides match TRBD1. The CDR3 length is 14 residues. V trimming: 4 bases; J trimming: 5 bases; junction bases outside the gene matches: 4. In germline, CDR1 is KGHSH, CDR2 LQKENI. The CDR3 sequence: CASSLTGGQTEAFF. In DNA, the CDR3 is TGTGCCAGCTCACTGACAGGGGGCCAAACTGAAGCTTTCTTT.

CDR3 nucleotides: TGTGCCAGCAGACTACAGGGGACAGATACGCAGTATTTT. Protein sequence: CASRLQGTDTQYF. The rearrangement joins TRBV6-6 to TRBJ2-3, with 7 bases that match TRBD1. From germline, CDR1 is MNHNY and CDR2 SVGAGI (reference sequence). CDR3 length: 13 amino acids. With 6 bases clipped from V and 3 bases from J, the junction kept 3 bases outside the gene matches.

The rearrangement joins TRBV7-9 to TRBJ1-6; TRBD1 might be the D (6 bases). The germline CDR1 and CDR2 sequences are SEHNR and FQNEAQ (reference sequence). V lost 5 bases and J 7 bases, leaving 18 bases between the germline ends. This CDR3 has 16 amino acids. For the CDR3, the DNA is TGTGCCAGCAGCCCTACCACAGGGAGACTAAATTCACCCCTCCACTTT. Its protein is CASSPTTGRLNSPLHF. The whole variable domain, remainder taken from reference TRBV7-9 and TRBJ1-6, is DTGVSQNPRHKITKRGQNVTFRCDPISEHNRLYWYRQTLGQGPEFLTYFQNEAQLEKSRLLSDRFSAERPKGSFSTLEIQRTEQGDSAMYLCASSPTTGRLNSPLHFGNGTRLTVT.

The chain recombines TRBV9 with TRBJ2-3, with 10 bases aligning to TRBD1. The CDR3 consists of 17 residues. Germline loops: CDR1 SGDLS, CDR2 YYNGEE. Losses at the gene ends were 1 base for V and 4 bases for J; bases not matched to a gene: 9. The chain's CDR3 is CASSVNPGQGSSDTQYF. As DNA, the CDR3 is TGTGCCAGCAGCGTAAATCCGGGACAGGGGAGTTCAGATACGCAGTATTTT.

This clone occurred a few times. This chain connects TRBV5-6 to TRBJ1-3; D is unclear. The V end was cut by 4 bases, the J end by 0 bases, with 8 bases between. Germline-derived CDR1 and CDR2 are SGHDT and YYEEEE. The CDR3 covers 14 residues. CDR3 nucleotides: TGTGCCAGCAGCAAGGAGAGCTCTGGAAACACCATATATTTT. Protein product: CASSKESSGNTIYF.

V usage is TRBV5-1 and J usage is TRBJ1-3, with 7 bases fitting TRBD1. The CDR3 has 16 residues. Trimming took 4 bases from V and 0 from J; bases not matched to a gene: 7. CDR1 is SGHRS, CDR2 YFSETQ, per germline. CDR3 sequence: CASSRGQVNSGNTIYF. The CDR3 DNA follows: TGCGCCAGCAGCCGCGGACAGGTCAACTCTGGAAACACCATATATTTT. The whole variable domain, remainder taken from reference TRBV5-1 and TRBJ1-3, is KAGVTQTPRYLIKTRGQQVTLSCSPISGHRSVSWYQQTPGQGLQFLFEYFSETQRNKGNFPGRFSGRQFSNSRSEMNVSTLELGDSALYLCASSRGQVNSGNTIYFGEGSWLTVV.

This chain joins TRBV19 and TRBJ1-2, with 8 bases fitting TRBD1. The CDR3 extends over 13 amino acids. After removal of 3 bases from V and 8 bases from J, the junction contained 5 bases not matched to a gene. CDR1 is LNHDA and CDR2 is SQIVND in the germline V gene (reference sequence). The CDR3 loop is CASSIPRTGGYTF. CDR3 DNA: TGTGCCAGTAGTATCCCCCGGACAGGGGGCTACACCTTC.

The CDR3 spells CARRGPDMDFF. The CDR3 bases are TGTGCCAGAAGGGGGCCGGATATGGATTTCTTT. V and J are TRBV7-6 and TRBJ1-1; 7 bases match TRBD1. The V and J ends lost 9 bases and 13 bases, in that order; junction bases with no gene match: 11. Germline V gene data show CDR1 as SGHVS and CDR2 as FNYEAQ. There are 11 residues in the CDR3.

In DNA, the CDR3 is TGTGCCAGCAGTTACTCGGGACACTTGAACACTGAAGCTTTCTTT. This sequence encodes CASSYSGHLNTEAFF. The chain couples TRBV6-5 to TRBJ1-1, with a weak D call TRBD1 (6 bases). Trimming removed 0 bases at V and 0 bases at J, with 8 bases between. The CDR3 length is 15 residues. Germline CDR1 is MNHEY and CDR2 is SVGAGI.

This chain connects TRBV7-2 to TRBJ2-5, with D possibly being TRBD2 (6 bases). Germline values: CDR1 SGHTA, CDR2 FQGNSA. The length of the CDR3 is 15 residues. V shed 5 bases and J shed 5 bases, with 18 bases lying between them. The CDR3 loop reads CASSQTGTPVETQYF. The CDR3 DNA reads TGTGCCAGCAGCCAAACCGGGACTCCAGTGGAGACCCAGTACTTC.

CDR3 in amino acids: CASSLLGVGTGELFF. DNA of the CDR3: TGTGCCAGCAGCTTATTAGGGGTCGGCACCGGGGAGCTGTTTTTT. The chain couples TRBV7-2 to TRBJ2-2, with D possibly being TRBD1 (5 bases). The CDR3 contains 15 residues. Germline V gene lookup returns CDR1 SGHTA and CDR2 FQGNSA. V was trimmed by 2 bases and J by 4 bases, leaving 11 bases between them.

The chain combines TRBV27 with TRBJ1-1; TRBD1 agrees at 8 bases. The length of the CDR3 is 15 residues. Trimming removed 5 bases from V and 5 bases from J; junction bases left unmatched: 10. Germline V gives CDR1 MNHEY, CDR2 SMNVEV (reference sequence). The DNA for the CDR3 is TGTGCCAGCAGTAAATCCGGGACAGGTAATACTGAAGCTTTCTTT. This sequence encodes CASSKSGTGNTEAFF.

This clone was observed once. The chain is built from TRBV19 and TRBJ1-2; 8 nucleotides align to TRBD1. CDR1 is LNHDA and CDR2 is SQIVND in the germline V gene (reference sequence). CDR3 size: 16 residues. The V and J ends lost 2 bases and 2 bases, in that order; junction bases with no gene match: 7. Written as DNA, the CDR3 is TGTGCCAGTAGTATAATCGGACAGGGCCTCAACTATGGCTACACCTTC. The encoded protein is CASSIIGQGLNYGYTF.

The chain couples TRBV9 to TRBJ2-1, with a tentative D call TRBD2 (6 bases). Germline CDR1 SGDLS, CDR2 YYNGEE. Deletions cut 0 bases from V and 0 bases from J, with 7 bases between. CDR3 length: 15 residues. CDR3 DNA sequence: TGTGCCAGCAGCGTAGTCGGGGGCTCCTACAATGAGCAGTTCTTC. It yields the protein CASSVVGGSYNEQFF.

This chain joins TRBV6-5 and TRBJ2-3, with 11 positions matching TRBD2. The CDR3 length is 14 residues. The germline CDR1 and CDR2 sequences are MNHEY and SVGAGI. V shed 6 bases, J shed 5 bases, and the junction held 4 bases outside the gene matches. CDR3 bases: TGTGCCAGCAGAGGTAGCGGGGGGGGAGATACGCAGTATTTT. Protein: CASRGSGGGDTQYF.

The CDR3 DNA reads TGTGCCAGTATCAGGACAGGGGGCGCAGACTATGGCTACACCTTC. Its translation is CASIRTGGADYGYTF. The chain recombines TRBV19 with TRBJ1-2, with TRBD1 identical over 11 bases. Germline V CDR1 and CDR2: LNHDA, SQIVND (reference sequence). V shed 7 bases and J 3 bases; nucleotides not matched to a gene: 7. The CDR3 loop spans 15 amino acids.